These 15 T cell receptor beta chains originate from one sample sequenced in a study of T-cell memory formation after mild COVID-19. TCRdb re-analysed the 5' RACE reads in MiXCR, keeping a single row per CDR3 protein. The sample has hundreds of thousands of distinct CDR3 sequences, 15% to 20% seen once. Sequenced sample: PBMCs or a T cell subset sorted from them (not recorded which). Receptor source: an adult woman who had mild COVID-19 (a few samples of this study predate the infection). Cell type and time point are not known.

The CDR3 region has the DNA TGTGCCAGCAGTTTAGTCGAGGGTAGGGAGCAGTACTTC. Residues: CASSLVEGREQYF. V and J are TRBV27 and TRBJ2-7; TRBD2 might be the D (5 bases). Deletions cut 2 bases from V and 7 bases from J, with 12 bases between. Germline assignment: CDR1 MNHEY and CDR2 SMNVEV (reference sequence). The length of the CDR3 is 13 residues.

This clonotype was seen only a few times. V and J are TRBV7-2 and TRBJ1-2; TRBD1 matches at 7 bases. The trim removed 1 base at V and 0 bases at J, leaving 5 bases unmatched. This CDR3 is built from 16 residues. From germline, CDR1 is SGHTA and CDR2 FQGNSA. CDR3 protein: CASSLVETGANYGYTF. The CDR3, as DNA: TGTGCCAGCAGCTTAGTCGAAACAGGGGCTAACTATGGCTACACCTTC.

This chain links TRBV4-1 with TRBJ1-2; a possible D gene is TRBD1 (5 bases). This CDR3 has 16 residues. The germline CDR1 and CDR2 sequences are MGHRA and YSYEKL. Trimming removed 0 bases from V and 2 bases from J, with 13 bases in between. The CDR3 sequence: CASSQDRGSQNYGYTF. CDR3 coding DNA: TGCGCCAGCAGCCAAGATCGGGGCAGTCAGAACTATGGCTACACCTTC.

This clonotype has just a few counts. This chain links TRBV29-1 with TRBJ2-7; D is uncertain. Germline V CDR1 and CDR2: SQVTM, ANQGSEA. Trimming pared 0 bases from V and 9 bases from J, leaving 21 bases between. The CDR3 length is 15 residues. Here the CDR3 DNA reads TGCAGCGTTGAAGATCGCGCCGGACCCAATGTGGCGCAGTACTTC. It is translated as CSVEDRAGPNVAQYF.

In regard to this clonotype: One junction end does not reproduce the germline sequence, and a read error may be involved. The chain has TRBV10-3 and TRBJ2-3; 12 bases map to TRBD2. Germline V CDR1 and CDR2: ENHRY, SYGVKD. CDR3 size: 14 residues. The DNA for the CDR3 is TGTGCCATCAGTCGGACTAGCGGGGCCGAGACGCGGTATTTT. Amino acid sequence: CAISRTSGAETRYF.

This chain uses TRBV19 with TRBJ1-6; 11 bases line up with TRBD1. Per germline, CDR1 LNHDA and CDR2 SQIVND (reference sequence). CDR3 length: 14 amino acids. V was clipped by 6 bases and J by 9 bases; unmatched bases: 4. The CDR3 DNA follows: TGTGCCAGTAGCCCCGGGACAGGGGGTTCACCCCTCCACTTT. It specifies CASSPGTGGSPLHF.

The V call is TRBV5-6, the J call TRBJ2-7, with 10 nucleotides matching TRBD1. Trimming cost V 3 bases and J 7 bases; bases outside gene matches: 4. The germline V gene has CDR1 SGHDT and CDR2 YYEEEE. The CDR3 runs to 13 residues. The CDR3 is CASSWGTGEEQYF. As DNA, the CDR3 is TGTGCCAGCAGCTGGGGGACAGGGGAGGAGCAGTACTTC.

J is TRBJ1-2 and V is TRBV6-5; 7 positions match TRBD1. The CDR3 runs to 15 residues. V lost 2 bases, J lost 0 bases, and 3 bases stayed unmatched. CDR1 is MNHEY, CDR2 SVGAGI, per germline. This chain's CDR3 is CASSYGRGANYGYTF. In nucleotides, the CDR3 is TGTGCCAGCAGTTACGGCAGGGGGGCTAACTATGGCTACACCTTC.

This clonotype was seen many times. The V and J genes are TRBV12-3 or TRBV12-4 and TRBJ2-1; 11 nucleotides match TRBD2. The CDR3 covers 15 residues. V dropped 6 bases and J dropped 3; count of bases not matched to a gene: 4. The CDR3 nucleotides read TGTGCCAGCAGCCCGGGACTAGCGGACTACAATGAGCAGTTCTTC. Translated, it gives CASSPGLADYNEQFF.

This clonotype has a handful of counts. The CDR3 protein is CASSPAGRAFYEQYF. In DNA, the CDR3 is TGTGCCAGCAGTCCCGCTGGACGGGCCTTCTACGAGCAGTACTTC. J is TRBJ2-7 and V is TRBV2, with D unresolved. The ends were cut back, 5 bases at V and 3 bases at J, with 17 bases in the middle. The CDR3 runs 15 residues. In germline, CDR1 is SNHLY, CDR2 FYNNEI.

This clonotype has only a few counts. CDR3 coding DNA: TGCGCCAGCGTCTCAGTGGGGCTACAGGGTGAGGGCAATCAGCCCCAGCATTTT. Amino acids: CASVSVGLQGEGNQPQHF. V usage is TRBV23-1 and J usage is TRBJ1-5; D perhaps matches TRBD1 (6 bases). TRBV23-1 is sorted into the ORF group, with uncertain function. V lost 8 bases and J 2 bases, leaving 25 bases between the germline ends. The CDR3 runs 18 residues.

The chain couples TRBV6-5 to TRBJ1-1; D is undetermined. The germline CDR1 and CDR2 sequences are MNHEY and SVGAGI. This CDR3 region has 11 residues. The V end was cut by 7 bases, the J end by 1 base, with 4 bases between. For the CDR3, the DNA is TGTGCCAGCAATTCGAACACTGAAGCTTTCTTT. This translates into CASNSNTEAFF.

This sequence joins TRBV29-1 and TRBJ2-3, with 7 bases identical to TRBD2. The CDR3 is 15 residues long. Germline loops: CDR1 SQVTM, CDR2 ANQGSEA. The V segment lost 4 bases and the J segment 2 bases; nucleotides outside the gene matches: 9. The CDR3 nucleotides are TGCAGCGTTGGGCGGGGTAGCGGGTTCACAGATACGCAGTATTTT. Protein sequence: CSVGRGSGFTDTQYF.

This clonotype was observed a few times. The chain employs TRBV6-5 and TRBJ2-7; no reliable D call. Between the trimmed V and J ends, which lost 1 base and 5 bases, there was a span of 3 bases. CDR3 length: 11 residues. Germline assignment: CDR1 MNHEY and CDR2 SVGAGI. CDR3 loop: CASSYYDEQYF. The DNA of the CDR3 is TGTGCCAGCAGTTACTACGACGAGCAGTACTTC.

The chain links TRBV24-1 to TRBJ2-2; 9 bases are shared with TRBD2. Germline CDR1 is KGHDR and CDR2 is SFDVKD. V lost 5 bases to trimming and J lost 6 bases; unmatched junction nucleotides: 3. The CDR3 extends over 14 amino acids. CDR3 nucleotides: TGTGCCACCAGTGTAGCGGGAGTACCCGGGGAGCTGTTTTTT. Its translation is CATSVAGVPGELFF.